These 21 T cell receptor beta chains were all obtained from the same sample, sequenced in a study of OX40 agonist ivuxolimab in advanced cancers. TCRdb's table, derived via immunoSEQ multiplex PCR, lists solely in-frame clones and lacks some. This table holds tens of thousands of clones, around 80% found once. The material was CD4+ or CD8+ T cells sorted from blood, obtained in a trial of the OX40 agonist ivuxolimab. These TCRs come from an adult with an advanced solid tumor such as melanoma, head and neck, liver or kidney cancer.

CDR3 loop: CASSLGAREKLFF. The CDR3 nucleotides are TGTGCCAGCAGTTTGGGAGCGAGGGAAAAACTGTTTTTT. The V call is TRBV28, the J call TRBJ1-4; no reliable D call. CDR3 length: 13 residues. V was shortened by 3 bases and J by 8 bases, with 10 bases between the two germline ends. Germline-derived CDR1 and CDR2 are MDHEN and SYDVKM.

The chain carries TRBV19 and TRBJ2-7; TRBD1 is a possible D gene (6 bases). Trimming left V 5 bases short and J 0 bases short, with 11 bases between. Germline CDR1 reads LNHDA; CDR2 reads SQIVND (reference sequence). This CDR3 spans 14 amino acids. CDR3 region: CASSPGQISYEQYF. The CDR3 DNA sequence: TGTGCCAGTAGTCCTGGACAGATCTCCTACGAGCAGTACTTC.

This clone was found a few times. The chain recombines TRBV23-1 with TRBJ1-2; D is uncertain. TRBV23-1 is reported as an ORF; its role is uncertain. V lost 0 bases and J lost 6, with 11 bases in between. This CDR3 spans 14 amino acids. The CDR3 nucleotides read TGCGCCAGCAGTCAATCTAACACAGCGGATGGCTACACCTTC. This gives the protein CASSQSNTADGYTF.

This clone turned up a few times. This rearrangement joins TRBV29-1 to TRBJ1-2; D is unresolved. This CDR3 has 12 amino acids. Germline CDR1 SQVTM, CDR2 ANQGSEA. The V gene lost 6 bases and the J gene lost 3 bases, with 11 bases spanning the gap. The CDR3 protein is CSVSDGDYGYTF. In nucleotides, the CDR3 is TGCAGCGTGTCGGACGGAGACTATGGCTACACCTTC. The entire variable domain, with the rest obtained from reference TRBV29-1 and TRBJ1-2, is as follows: SAVISQKPSRDICQRGTSLTIQCQVDSQVTMMFWYRQQPGQSLTLIATANQGSEATYESGFVIDKFPISRPNLTFSTLTVSNMSPEDSSIYLCSVSDGDYGYTFGSGTRLTVV.

The genes are TRBV2 and TRBJ2-7; TRBD1 matches at 12 bases. This CDR3 contains 15 residues. The V and J ends lost 4 bases and 6 bases, in that order; junction bases with no gene match: 7. Germline lookup yields CDR1 SNHLY and CDR2 FYNNEI. The CDR3 spells CASSGRSGQGAEQYF. The CDR3 bases are TGTGCCAGCAGTGGCCGATCGGGACAGGGGGCCGAGCAGTACTTC.

V and J are TRBV13 and TRBJ1-3, with D maybe TRBD1 (5 bases). CDR1 is PRHDT and CDR2 is FYEKMQ in the germline V gene (reference sequence). This CDR3 has 15 amino acids. V was trimmed by 5 bases and J by 2 bases, leaving 13 bases between them. The CDR3 nucleotides read TGTGCCAGCAGCCCAGAGGACAACCCTGGAAACACCATATATTTT. Translated, it gives CASSPEDNPGNTIYF.

As regards this clone: One junction end disagrees with the germline gene, perhaps due to a read error. This chain links TRBV29-1 with TRBJ2-1; D call uncertain. CDR1 SQVTM and CDR2 ANQGSEA come from the germline V gene. This CDR3 contains 14 residues. CDR3 protein: CSGESFIGVNEQFF. Written as DNA, the CDR3 is TGCAGCGGTGAATCTTTTATTGGGGTCAATGAGCAGTTCTTC.

Written as DNA, the CDR3 is TGCAGCGTTGAACGCTGGCAGGGGAGGACTGAAGCTTTCTTT. Encoded protein: CSVERWQGRTEAFF. The chain has TRBV29-1 and TRBJ1-1; TRBD1 is a possible D gene (6 bases). Germline CDR1 SQVTM, CDR2 ANQGSEA. CDR3 length: 14 amino acids. Trimming stripped 2 bases from V and 5 bases from J, with 15 bases between.

This chain links TRBV12-2 with TRBJ2-6; TRBD2 is the table's D call and was not checked against the DNA. TRBV12-2 is listed as a pseudogene. The CDR3 length is 14 residues. The CDR3 region has the DNA TGTGCAAGTCGCTTAGCTTGGGAGCCCAACGTCCTGACTTTC. It codes for CASRLAWEPNVLTF.

V and J are TRBV5-4 and TRBJ1-3, with 8 bases matching TRBD1. This CDR3 is 14 amino acids long. Germline loops: CDR1 SGHNT, CDR2 YYREEE (reference sequence). V trimming: 5 bases; J trimming: 4 bases; junction bases outside the gene matches: 5. In nucleotides, the CDR3 is TGTGCCAGCAGTCGACAGGGGTCAGGAAACACCATATATTTT. Encoded protein: CASSRQGSGNTIYF.

This chain links TRBV25-1 with TRBJ1-2, with a tentative D call TRBD1 (6 bases). Germline CDR1 reads MGHDK; CDR2 reads SYGVNS. Trimming removed 4 bases from V and 8 bases from J, with 11 bases in between. The CDR3 is 12 residues long. The CDR3 protein is CASSGGGQGYTF. CDR3 in DNA: TGTGCCAGCAGTGGTGGGGGCCAAGGCTACACCTTC.

The chain recombines TRBV15 with TRBJ2-1; either TRBD1 or TRBD2 may fit D (5 bases each). This CDR3 is built from 16 residues. V gave up 1 base and J gave up 13 bases, with 23 bases separating them. CDR1 and CDR2 (germline): LNHNV, YYDKDF (reference sequence). The DNA for the CDR3 is TGTGCCACCAGCAGAGGAGGGGAACGGGTTGGGATCCGACAGTTCTTC. Translation: CATSRGGERVGIRQFF.

This clone was recorded once. The chain is built from TRBV6-6 and TRBJ2-1; TRBD1 aligns across 10 bases. Losses at the gene ends were 4 bases for V and 5 bases for J; bases not matched to a gene: 5. This CDR3 comprises 15 residues. CDR1 and CDR2 from the germline V gene are MNHNY and SVGAGI (reference sequence). The CDR3 reads CASSSTGTGDNEQFF. The CDR3 nucleotides are TGTGCCAGCAGTTCCACCGGGACAGGGGACAATGAGCAGTTCTTC.

This clone was observed once. The CDR3 nucleotides are TGCGCCAGCAGCGCCGGGACAGTCCGAAATCAGCCCCAGCATTTT. This gives the protein CASSAGTVRNQPQHF. The chain couples TRBV5-1 to TRBJ1-5; 7 bases line up with TRBD1. Germline V lookup: CDR1 SGHRS, CDR2 YFSETQ. Germline trimming cut 4 bases from V and 4 bases from J; bases unmatched to any gene: 8. The length of the CDR3 is 15 residues.

The V call is TRBV30, the J call TRBJ2-6; 7 bases are a match to TRBD1. Germline V CDR1 and CDR2: GTSNPN, SVGIG (reference sequence). The V gene end was trimmed by 6 bases and the J gene end by 1 base; junction bases not matched to a gene: 3. The CDR3 has 14 amino acids. DNA of the CDR3: TGTGCCTGCAGACAGGGTTCTGGGGCCAACGTCCTGACTTTC. Protein: CACRQGSGANVLTF. Filled out from reference TRBV30 and TRBJ2-6, the complete variable domain reads SQTIHQWPATLVQPVGSPLSLECTVEGTSNPNLYWYRQAAGRGLQLLFYSVGIGQISSEVPQNLSASRPQDRQFILSSKKLLLSDSGFYLCACRQGSGANVLTFGAGSRLTVL.

V usage is TRBV6-5 and J usage is TRBJ2-1, with D tentatively TRBD1 (6 bases). Trimming shortened V by 5 bases and J by 10 bases, and 12 bases separated the two germline ends. This CDR3 region has 12 residues. Germline CDR1 MNHEY, CDR2 SVGAGI. CDR3 bases: TGTGCCAGCAGTCAGAGGGGGACAGAGCAGTTCTTC. This encodes CASSQRGTEQFF.

A single count supports this clone. This sequence joins TRBV4-2 and TRBJ1-2; D is perhaps TRBD1 (5 bases). Deletions cut 0 bases from V and 3 bases from J, with 17 bases between. From germline, CDR1 is LGHNA and CDR2 YNFKEQ. CDR3 size: 17 residues. CDR3 region: CASSQDQNTGRDYGYTF. CDR3 bases: TGTGCCAGCAGCCAAGACCAAAACACGGGACGGGACTATGGCTACACCTTC.

The chain couples TRBV7-9 to TRBJ2-2; tentatively, D is TRBD2 (6 bases). The V end lost 5 bases, the J end lost 3 bases, and 16 bases lay between the germline ends. CDR3 length: 16 amino acids. Germline-derived CDR1 and CDR2 are SEHNR and FQNEAQ (reference sequence). The chain's CDR3 is CASSPRAGMYTGELFF. The CDR3 DNA is TGTGCCAGCAGCCCTAGGGCGGGAATGTACACCGGGGAGCTGTTTTTT.

V usage is TRBV10-3 and J usage is TRBJ1-2, with D possibly matching TRBD1 (5 bases). V was pared by 6 bases and J by 10 bases, with 15 bases between. This CDR3 comprises 12 residues. Germline CDR1 ENHRY, CDR2 SYGVKD. CDR3 coding DNA: TGTGCCATCAGCCGAGACGGGACCATCTACACCTTC. The encoded protein is CAISRDGTIYTF.

In its sample, this clone ranks as medium-sized (0.01 to 0.1%). The rearrangement links TRBV9 to TRBJ1-1; D uncertain. The germline gives CDR1 SGDLS, CDR2 YYNGEE. V lost 0 bases and J lost 1, with 10 bases in between. The CDR3 length is 15 residues. The CDR3 bases are TGTGCCAGCAGCGTAGAGGACTCTTGGAACACTGAAGCTTTCTTT. As protein: CASSVEDSWNTEAFF.

The chain has TRBV7-2 and TRBJ2-7; D assignment may be TRBD1 or TRBD2 (5 bases each). The germline V and J ends were trimmed by 2 bases and 6 bases, with 17 bases remaining between them. The CDR3 totals 15 residues. Per the germline V gene, CDR1 is SGHTA and CDR2 is FQGNSA. In DNA, the CDR3 is TGTGCCAGCAGCTTAAGGGTTGGTGGGGGTGGCGAGCAGTACTTC. Residues: CASSLRVGGGGEQYF. The variable domain in full, completed from reference TRBV7-2 and TRBJ2-7, reads GAGVSQSPSNKVTEKGKDVELRCDPISGHTALYWYRQSLGQGLEFLIYFQGNSAPDKSGLPSDRFSAERTGGSVSTLTIQRTQQEDSAVYLCASSLRVGGGGEQYFGPGTRLTVT.